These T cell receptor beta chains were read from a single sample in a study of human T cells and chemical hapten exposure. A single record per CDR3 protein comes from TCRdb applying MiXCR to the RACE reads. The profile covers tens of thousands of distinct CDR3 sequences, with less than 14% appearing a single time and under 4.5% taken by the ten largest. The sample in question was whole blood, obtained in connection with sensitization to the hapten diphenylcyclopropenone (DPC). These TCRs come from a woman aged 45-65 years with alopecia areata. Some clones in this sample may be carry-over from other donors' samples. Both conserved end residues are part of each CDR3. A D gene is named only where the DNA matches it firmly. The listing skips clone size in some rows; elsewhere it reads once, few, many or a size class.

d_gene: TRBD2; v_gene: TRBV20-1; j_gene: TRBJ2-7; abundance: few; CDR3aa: CSARFPTSGRNEQYF; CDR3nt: TGCAGTGCTAGATTCCCGACTAGCGGGAGAAATGAGCAGTACTTC
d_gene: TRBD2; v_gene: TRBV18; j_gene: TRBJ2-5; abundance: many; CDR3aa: CASSPGLAETQYF; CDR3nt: TGTGCCAGCTCACCCGGACTAGCGGAGACCCAGTACTTC
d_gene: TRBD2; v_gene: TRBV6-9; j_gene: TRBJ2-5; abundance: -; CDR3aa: CASSYGQGGQETQYF; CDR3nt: TGTGCCAGCAGTTATGGGCAGGGAGGGCAAGAGACCCAGTACTTC
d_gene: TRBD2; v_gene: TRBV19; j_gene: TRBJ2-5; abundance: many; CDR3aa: CASSTVAGQHGETQYF; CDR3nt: TGTGCCAGTAGTACTGTAGCGGGACAACATGGGGAGACCCAGTACTTC
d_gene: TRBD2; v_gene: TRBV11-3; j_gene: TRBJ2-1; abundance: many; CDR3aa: CASSLTRTSGRATHEQFF; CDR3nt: TGTGCCAGCAGCTTAACCAGAACTAGCGGGAGGGCCACCCATGAGCAGTTCTTC
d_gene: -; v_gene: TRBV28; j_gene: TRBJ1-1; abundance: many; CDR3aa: CASRFNAEAFF; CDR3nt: TGTGCCTCCCGGTTCAACGCTGAAGCTTTCTTT
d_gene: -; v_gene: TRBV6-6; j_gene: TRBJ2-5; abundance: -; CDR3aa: CATGSPKETQYF; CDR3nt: TGTGCCACCGGATCCCCAAAAGAGACCCAGTACTTC
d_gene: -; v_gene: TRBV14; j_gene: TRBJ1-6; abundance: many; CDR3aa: CASSQVGGQYNSPLHF; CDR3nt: TGTGCCAGCAGCCAAGTAGGGGGACAATATAATTCACCCCTCCACTTT
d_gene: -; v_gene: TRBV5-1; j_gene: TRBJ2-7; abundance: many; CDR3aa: CASSSERRSYEQYF; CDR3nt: TGCGCCAGCAGCTCCGAGCGGAGATCCTACGAGCAGTACTTC
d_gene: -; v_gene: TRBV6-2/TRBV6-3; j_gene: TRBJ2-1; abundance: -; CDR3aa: CASSAGISYNEQFF; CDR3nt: TGTGCCAGCAGCGCAGGGATTTCCTACAATGAGCAGTTCTTC
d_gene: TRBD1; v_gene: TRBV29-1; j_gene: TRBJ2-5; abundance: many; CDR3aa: CSVEGTGALGTQYF; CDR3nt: TGCAGCGTTGAAGGGACAGGGGCTCTGGGGACCCAGTACTTC
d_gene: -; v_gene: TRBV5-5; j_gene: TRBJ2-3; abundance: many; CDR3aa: CASRRGRYGTDTQYF; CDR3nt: TGTGCCAGCAGAAGGGGTCGGTACGGAACAGATACGCAGTATTTT
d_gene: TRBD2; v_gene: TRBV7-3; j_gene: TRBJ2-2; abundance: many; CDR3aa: CASSRGLGNTGELFF; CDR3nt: TGTGCCAGCAGCCGGGGACTAGGAAACACCGGGGAGCTGTTTTTT
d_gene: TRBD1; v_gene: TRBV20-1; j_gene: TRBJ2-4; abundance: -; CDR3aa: CSASGDRVSVKNIQYF; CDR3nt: TGCAGTGCTAGTGGGGACAGGGTGTCGGTCAAAAACATTCAGTACTTC
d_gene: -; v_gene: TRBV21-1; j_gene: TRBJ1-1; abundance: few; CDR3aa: CASSKVARGKPEAFF; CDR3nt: TGTGCCAGCAGCAAAGTTGCCAGGGGGAAGCCTGAAGCTTTCTTT
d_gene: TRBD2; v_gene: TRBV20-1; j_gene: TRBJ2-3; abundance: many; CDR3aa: CSVGGETTDTQYF; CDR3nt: TGCAGTGTGGGGGGGGAGACCACAGATACGCAGTATTTT
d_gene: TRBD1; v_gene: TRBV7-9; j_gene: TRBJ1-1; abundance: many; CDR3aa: CASSLAGGQTSGAFF; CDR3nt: TGTGCCAGCAGCTTAGCGGGGGGACAGACTTCGGGAGCTTTCTTT
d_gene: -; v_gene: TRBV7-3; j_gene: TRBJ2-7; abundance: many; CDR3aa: CASGLGNEQYF; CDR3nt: TGTGCCAGCGGGCTGGGTAACGAGCAGTACTTC
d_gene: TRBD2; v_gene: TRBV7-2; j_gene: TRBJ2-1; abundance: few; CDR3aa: CASSVSQAGGEQFF; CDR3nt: TGTGCCAGCAGCGTCTCCCAGGCGGGGGGTGAGCAGTTCTTC
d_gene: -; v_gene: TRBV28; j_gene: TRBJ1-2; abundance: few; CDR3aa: CASSSGGVGYTF; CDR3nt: TGTGCCAGCAGTTCGGGGGGTGTCGGCTACACCTTC
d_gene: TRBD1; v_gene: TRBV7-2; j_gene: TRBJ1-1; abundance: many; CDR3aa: CASSPGTGVTEAFF; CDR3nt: TGTGCCAGCAGCCCCGGGACAGGGGTCACTGAAGCTTTCTTT
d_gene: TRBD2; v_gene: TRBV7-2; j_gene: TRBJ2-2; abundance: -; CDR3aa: CAISRGGRNTGELFF; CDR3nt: TGTGCCATCAGCCGAGGCGGGAGAAACACCGGGGAGCTGTTTTTT
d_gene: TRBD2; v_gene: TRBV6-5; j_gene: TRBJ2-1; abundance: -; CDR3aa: CASSFTGTSGTNEQFF; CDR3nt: TGTGCCAGCAGTTTCACCGGGACTAGCGGGACCAATGAGCAGTTCTTC
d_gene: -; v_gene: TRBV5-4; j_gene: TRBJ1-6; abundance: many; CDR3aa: CASSPRGIDNSPLHF; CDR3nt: TGTGCCAGCAGCCCCCGGGGGATAGATAATTCACCCCTCCACTTT
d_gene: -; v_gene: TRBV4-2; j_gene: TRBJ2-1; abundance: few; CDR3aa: CASSPEGTSGGEQFF; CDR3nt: TGTGCCAGCAGCCCGGAAGGGACCTCTGGGGGCGAGCAGTTCTTC
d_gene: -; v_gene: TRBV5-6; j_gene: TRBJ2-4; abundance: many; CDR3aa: CASSLKREWVNIQYF; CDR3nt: TGTGCCAGCAGCTTGAAGAGGGAGTGGGTAAACATTCAGTACTTC
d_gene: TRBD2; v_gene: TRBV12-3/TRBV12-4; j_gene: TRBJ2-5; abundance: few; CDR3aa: CASSAGTSGRQETQYF; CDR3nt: TGTGCCAGCAGTGCAGGGACTAGCGGGAGACAAGAGACCCAGTACTTC
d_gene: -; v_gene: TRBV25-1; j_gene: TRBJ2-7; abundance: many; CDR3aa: CASSESGAASYEQYF; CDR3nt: TGTGCCAGCAGTGAATCGGGAGCGGCATCCTACGAGCAGTACTTC
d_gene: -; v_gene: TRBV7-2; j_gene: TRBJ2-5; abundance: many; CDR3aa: CASSLVGETQYF; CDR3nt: TGTGCCAGTAGCCTAGTAGGAGAGACCCAGTACTTC
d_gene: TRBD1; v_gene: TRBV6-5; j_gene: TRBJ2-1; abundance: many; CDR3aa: CASSLQGASYNEQFF; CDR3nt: TGTGCCAGCAGTCTACAGGGGGCTTCCTACAATGAGCAGTTCTTC
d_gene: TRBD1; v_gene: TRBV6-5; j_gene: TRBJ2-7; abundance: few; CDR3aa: CASSYGPGQGLYEQYF; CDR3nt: TGCGCCAGCAGTTACGGGCCCGGACAGGGACTCTACGAGCAGTACTTC
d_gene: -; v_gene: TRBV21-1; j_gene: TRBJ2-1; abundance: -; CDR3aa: CASSRETRSEQFF; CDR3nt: TGTGCCAGCAGCAGAGAGACTAGATCTGAGCAGTTCTTC
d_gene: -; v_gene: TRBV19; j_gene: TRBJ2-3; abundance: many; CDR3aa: CASRLAVGTDTQYF; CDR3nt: TGTGCCAGTAGGTTAGCGGTGGGGACAGATACGCAGTATTTT
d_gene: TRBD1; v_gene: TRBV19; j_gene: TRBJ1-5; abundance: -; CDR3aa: CASIPGQLNQPQHF; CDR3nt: TGTGCCAGTATACCGGGACAGCTCAATCAGCCCCAGCATTTT
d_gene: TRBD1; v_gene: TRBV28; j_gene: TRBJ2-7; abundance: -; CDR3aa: CASSPPGQGAREQYF; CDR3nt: TGTGCCAGCAGCCCGCCGGGACAGGGGGCGCGTGAGCAGTACTTC
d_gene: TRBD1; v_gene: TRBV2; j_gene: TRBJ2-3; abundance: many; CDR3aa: CASRGQGVGTDTQYF; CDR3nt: TGTGCCAGCAGGGGACAGGGAGTTGGCACAGATACGCAGTATTTT
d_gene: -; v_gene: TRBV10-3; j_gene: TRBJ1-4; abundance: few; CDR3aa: CAISESKTALTNEKLFF; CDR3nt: TGTGCCATCAGTGAGTCGAAAACAGCCTTAACTAATGAAAAACTGTTTTTT
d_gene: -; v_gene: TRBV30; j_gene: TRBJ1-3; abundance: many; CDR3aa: CAWTRLSGNTIYF; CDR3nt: TGTGCCTGGACACGGCTCTCTGGAAACACCATATATTTT
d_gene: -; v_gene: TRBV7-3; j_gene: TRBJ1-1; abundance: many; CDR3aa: CASSLRDAGVTEAFF; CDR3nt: TGTGCCAGCAGCCTCCGGGACGCAGGGGTCACTGAAGCTTTCTTT
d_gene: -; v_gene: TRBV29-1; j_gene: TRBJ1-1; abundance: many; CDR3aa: CSVTHTEAFF; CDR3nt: TGCAGCGTCACCCACACTGAAGCTTTCTTT
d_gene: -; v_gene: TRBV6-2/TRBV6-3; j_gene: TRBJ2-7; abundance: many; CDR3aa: CATTGQRREQYF; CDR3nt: TGTGCCACTACGGGCCAGCGGCGCGAGCAGTACTTC
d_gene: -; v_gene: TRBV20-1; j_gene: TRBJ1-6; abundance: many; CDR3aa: CSARDLGPPNSPLHF; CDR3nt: TGCAGTGCTAGAGACCTCGGGCCACCGAATTCACCCCTCCACTTT
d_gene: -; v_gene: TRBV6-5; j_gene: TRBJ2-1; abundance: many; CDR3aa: CASSYGAYNEQFF; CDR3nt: TGTGCCAGCAGTTACGGCGCTTACAATGAGCAGTTCTTC
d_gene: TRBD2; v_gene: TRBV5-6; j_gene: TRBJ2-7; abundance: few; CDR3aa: CASSLGLAGSYEQYF; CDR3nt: TGTGCCAGCAGCTTGGGACTAGCGGGATCCTACGAGCAGTACTTC
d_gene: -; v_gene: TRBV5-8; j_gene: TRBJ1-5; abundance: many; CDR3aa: CASSLGNQPQHF; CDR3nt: TGTGCCAGCAGCTTAGGCAATCAGCCCCAGCATTTT
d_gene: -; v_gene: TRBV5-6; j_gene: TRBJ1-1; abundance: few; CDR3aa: CASSMWELNTEAFF; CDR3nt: TGTGCCAGCAGCATGTGGGAGCTGAACACTGAAGCTTTCTTT
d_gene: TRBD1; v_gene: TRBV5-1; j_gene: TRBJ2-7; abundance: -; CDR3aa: CASSSKRTGVHEQYF; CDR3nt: TGCGCCAGCAGCTCGAAACGGACAGGGGTCCACGAGCAGTACTTC
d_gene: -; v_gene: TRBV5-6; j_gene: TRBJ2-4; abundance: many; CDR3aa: CASSYGQSEDF; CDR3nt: TGTGCCAGCAGCTACGGACAGAGCGAAGACTTC
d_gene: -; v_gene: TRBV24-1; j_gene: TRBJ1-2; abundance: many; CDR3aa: CATSDPSGLRGYTF; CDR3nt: TGTGCCACCAGTGACCCTTCAGGGTTACGAGGCTACACCTTC
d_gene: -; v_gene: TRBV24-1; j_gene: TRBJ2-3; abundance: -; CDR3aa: CATSDSEPFTDTQYF; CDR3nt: TGTGCCACCAGTGATTCGGAACCCTTCACAGATACGCAGTATTTT
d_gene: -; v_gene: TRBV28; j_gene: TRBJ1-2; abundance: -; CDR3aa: CASSSSREYGYTF; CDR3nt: TGTGCCAGCAGTTCGTCTAGAGAGTATGGCTACACCTTC
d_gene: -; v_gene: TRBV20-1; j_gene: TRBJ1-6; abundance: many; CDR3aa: CSAGRLGSYNSPLHF; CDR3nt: TGCAGTGCTGGACGTCTGGGCTCCTATAATTCACCCCTCCACTTT
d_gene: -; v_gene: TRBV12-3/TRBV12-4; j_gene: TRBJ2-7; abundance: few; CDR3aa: CASGRGATQYF; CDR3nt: TGTGCCAGCGGAAGGGGGGCGACGCAGTACTTC
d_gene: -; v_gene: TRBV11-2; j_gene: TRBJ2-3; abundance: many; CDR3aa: CASSLVGGGSTRHTQYF; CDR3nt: TGTGCCAGCAGCTTAGTGGGGGGTGGTAGCACAAGACATACGCAGTATTTT
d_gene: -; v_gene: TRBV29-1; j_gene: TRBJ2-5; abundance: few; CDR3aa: CSVVPRWGTQYF; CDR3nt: TGCAGCGTTGTTCCCCGGTGGGGTACCCAGTACTTC
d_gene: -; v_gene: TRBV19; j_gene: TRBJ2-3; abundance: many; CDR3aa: CASSSRGSTDTQYF; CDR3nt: TGTGCCAGTAGTAGCAGGGGAAGCACAGATACGCAGTATTTT
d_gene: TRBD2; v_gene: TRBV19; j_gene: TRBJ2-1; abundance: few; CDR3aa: CASSMGGRSTYNEQFF; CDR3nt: TGTGCCAGTAGTATGGGAGGGAGGAGCACCTACAATGAGCAGTTCTTC